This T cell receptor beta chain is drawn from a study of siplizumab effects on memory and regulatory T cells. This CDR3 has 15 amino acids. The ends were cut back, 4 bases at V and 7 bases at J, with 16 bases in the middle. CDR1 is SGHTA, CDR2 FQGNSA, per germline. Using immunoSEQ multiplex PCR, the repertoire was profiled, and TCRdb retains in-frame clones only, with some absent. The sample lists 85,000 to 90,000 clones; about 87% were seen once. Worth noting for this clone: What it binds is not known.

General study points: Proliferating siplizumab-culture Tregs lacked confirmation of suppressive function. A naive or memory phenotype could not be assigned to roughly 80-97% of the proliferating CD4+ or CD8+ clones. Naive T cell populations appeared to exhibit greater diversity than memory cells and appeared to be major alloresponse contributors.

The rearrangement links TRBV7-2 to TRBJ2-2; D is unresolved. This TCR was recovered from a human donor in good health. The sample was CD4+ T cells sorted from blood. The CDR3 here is CASSSARVRNGELFF. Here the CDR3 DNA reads TGTGCCAGCAGCTCCGCTAGAGTCCGGAACGGGGAGCTGTTTTTT.